This T cell receptor beta chain emerged from a study of blood T cell repertoires in COVID-19. Study context: The cDNA or gDNA used as material had been derived from T cells, B-cell-depleted T cells, or PBMCs.

Here immunoSEQ multiplex PCR was the method, and the copy in TCRdb shows in-frame clones only, minus some. Of about 180,000 clones detected, about 80% appear once; the ten largest clones hold around 6.3%. Germline CDR1 SGHTS, CDR2 YDEGEE. Unmatched junction bases numbered 10, after V lost 3 bases and J lost 5 bases. This CDR3 is 16 amino acids long. The receptor's source is a man aged 65 to 79 with active or convalescent COVID-19. The chain links TRBV5-8 to TRBJ1-1; 10 nucleotides line up with TRBD1. The sample consisted of peripheral blood. CDR3 in amino acids: CASSYYRDRGGTEAFF. CDR3 sequence (DNA): TGTGCCAGCAGCTATTACCGGGACAGGGGAGGTACTGAAGCTTTCTTT.